The clone carrying this T cell receptor (beta chain) appeared once. Its antigen is currently unknown. This CDR3 comprises 15 residues. Per germline, CDR1 MNHEY and CDR2 SVGAGI. The V end lost 6 bases, the J end lost 1 base, and 15 bases lay between the germline ends. This record comes from a study of CD8 T cells in Susac syndrome. Whole-study findings and limits: Within Susac syndrome CD4+ T cell repertoires, clonal expansion was not evident.

It was with random hexamers that roughly 0.5 to 1 ug RNA was reverse transcribed. It was immunoSEQ multiplex PCR that amplified TCR beta CDR3 across 54 Vbeta and 13 Jbeta. TCRdb passed the immunoSEQ multiplex PCR reads through MiXCR, listing each CDR3 protein once. The sample holds some 150,000 distinct CDR3 sequences, nearly 97% seen once. TEMRA cells were FACS-enriched, with CD8+ and CD4+ T cells isolated negatively. The chain uses TRBV6-5 and TRBJ2-5; perhaps TRBD1 as D (6 bases). This sequence originates from a human donor with Susac syndrome. Input material: CD4+ T cells from PBMCs. CDR3 sequence reads: CASSPGTGSQETQYF. CDR3 in DNA: TGTGCCAGCAGCCCCGGAACAGGGAGCCAAGAGACCCAGTACTTC.